The 19 T cell receptor beta chains reported below all come from one sample, sequenced in a study of T cell responses to AZD1222 COVID-19 vaccine. The repertoire was sequenced with immunoSEQ multiplex PCR; TCRdb's copy has only in-frame clones and lacks some. The repertoire has 60,000 to 90,000 clones, 60% to 85% of them found once; the top ten carry 25% to 30%. The starting material was peripheral blood, obtained 28 days after the second dose of the MenACWY control vaccine. These receptors all stem from an adult who received the MenACWY meningococcal vaccine as a control.

The CDR3 region has the DNA TGTGCCAGCAGCTCCATGCGGACTAGCGGGAGGGCGGATGAGCAGTTCTTC. Translation: CASSSMRTSGRADEQFF. The J gene is TRBJ2-1, the V gene TRBV5-8; TRBD2 matches 15 bases. Germline CDR1 and CDR2: SGHTS and YDEGEE. The CDR3 has 17 amino acids. V gave up 3 bases and J gave up 8 bases; unmatched junction bases: 9.

The chain couples TRBV5-1 to TRBJ1-1; possibly TRBD1 for D (6 bases). This CDR3 region has 15 residues. V was trimmed by 5 bases and J by 4 bases, leaving 18 bases between them. Germline-derived CDR1 and CDR2 are SGHRS and YFSETQ. The CDR3: CASRPTTGTGTEAFF. Written as DNA, the CDR3 is TGCGCCAGCAGGCCCACAACAGGGACGGGCACTGAAGCTTTCTTT.

V gene TRBV5-1 combines with J gene TRBJ2-1, with D maybe TRBD2 (5 bases). Germline CDR1 reads SGHRS; CDR2 reads YFSETQ. There are 14 residues in the CDR3. V shed 0 bases and J shed 3 bases, with 7 bases lying between them. CDR3 DNA sequence: TGCGCCAGCAGCTTGGCCCGGGGCTACAATGAGCAGTTCTTC. This sequence encodes CASSLARGYNEQFF.

V usage is TRBV6-2 or TRBV6-3 and J usage is TRBJ2-1; TRBD1 aligns across 9 bases. From germline, CDR1 is MNHEY and CDR2 SVGEGT. This CDR3 has 17 residues. With 5 bases clipped from V and 9 bases from J, the junction kept 17 bases outside the gene matches. The CDR3 sequence is CASSVRNPRDRVGEQFF. CDR3 DNA sequence: TGTGCCAGCAGTGTACGGAATCCTCGGGACAGGGTTGGTGAGCAGTTCTTC.

The chain carries TRBV5-6 and TRBJ1-2; tentative D call: TRBD1 (5 bases). Germline CDR1 SGHDT, CDR2 YYEEEE. V was pared by 4 bases and J by 5 bases, with 12 bases between. CDR3 length: 13 residues. The CDR3 loop reads CASSATDGYGYTF. The CDR3 nucleotides read TGTGCCAGCAGCGCGACAGACGGATATGGCTACACCTTC.

V gene TRBV6-5 combines with J gene TRBJ1-2; TRBD1 agrees at 8 bases. V dropped 0 bases and J dropped 6; count of bases not matched to a gene: 3. The CDR3 totals 14 residues. Germline CDR1 MNHEY, CDR2 SVGAGI. This CDR3 is CASSYSGGQDGYTF. The DNA of the CDR3 is TGTGCCAGCAGTTACTCAGGGGGACAGGATGGCTACACCTTC.

The chain combines TRBV5-1 with TRBJ2-2; D is unclear. Trimming cost V 4 bases and J 1 base, with 11 bases left between them. The length of the CDR3 is 15 residues. Germline loops: CDR1 SGHRS, CDR2 YFSETQ. The CDR3 region has the DNA TGCGCCAGCAGCACAAACGACTGGAACACCGGGGAGCTGTTTTTT. It translates to CASSTNDWNTGELFF.

The gene calls are TRBV5-1 and TRBJ2-3; 7 bases are shared with TRBD1. V trimming: 1 base; J trimming: 0 bases; junction bases outside the gene matches: 2. The CDR3 spans 15 residues. Germline values: CDR1 SGHRS, CDR2 YFSETQ. CDR3 coding DNA: TGCGCCAGCAGCTTGACAGGGGCTAGCACAGATACGCAGTATTTT. Translated, it gives CASSLTGASTDTQYF.

The chain carries TRBV5-1 and TRBJ2-1, with 9 bases matching TRBD1. CDR1 is SGHRS and CDR2 is YFSETQ in the germline V gene. V lost 4 bases and J lost 6; bases outside the gene matches: 8. This CDR3 comprises 15 residues. The CDR3 protein is CASSLLETGGNEQFF. The CDR3 DNA follows: TGCGCCAGCAGCCTCCTGGAGACAGGGGGCAATGAGCAGTTCTTC.

V gene TRBV6-6 combines with J gene TRBJ2-3, with D possibly matching TRBD2 (5 bases). This CDR3 has 12 amino acids. Germline CDR1 MNHNY, CDR2 SVGAGI (reference sequence). Between the trimmed V and J ends, which lost 10 bases and 2 bases, there was a span of 10 bases. The CDR3 protein is CATRLPTDTQYF. The CDR3 DNA is TGTGCCACCCGACTACCCACAGATACGCAGTATTTT.

CDR3 sequence reads: CASSVDPQYTDTQYF. The CDR3 region has the DNA TGTGCCAGCAGCGTGGACCCACAATACACAGATACGCAGTATTTT. The chain is built from TRBV5-4 and TRBJ2-3, with D unresolved. This CDR3 region has 15 residues. Germline V gene data show CDR1 as SGHNT and CDR2 as YYREEE (reference sequence). Trimming cost V 4 bases and J 2 bases, with 14 bases left between them.

CDR3 sequence (DNA): TGTGCCAGCAGCCCAGCCTACGAGCAGTACTTC. This encodes CASSPAYEQYF. V and J are TRBV11-2 and TRBJ2-7, with D unclear. The CDR3 runs to 11 residues. V was clipped by 5 bases and J by 2 bases, with 4 bases between them. Per germline, CDR1 SGHAT and CDR2 FQNNGV.

This chain links TRBV6-5 with TRBJ1-3; D possibly corresponds to TRBD1 (5 bases). The V end was cut by 8 bases, the J end by 4 bases, with 12 bases between. The CDR3 sequence is 13 residues long. Per the germline V gene, CDR1 is MNHEY and CDR2 is SVGAGI. CDR3 region: CASGRDAGNTIYF. As DNA, the CDR3 is TGTGCCAGCGGAAGGGACGCAGGAAACACCATATATTTT.

The CDR3 here is CASSEGGYEQYF. In DNA, the CDR3 is TGTGCCAGCAGTGAAGGAGGGTACGAGCAGTACTTC. The V call is TRBV2, the J call TRBJ2-7; D is perhaps TRBD2 (5 bases). This CDR3 contains 12 residues. The germline V and J ends were trimmed by 1 base and 4 bases, with 5 bases remaining between them. CDR1 SNHLY and CDR2 FYNNEI come from the germline V gene.

The genes are TRBV19 and TRBJ1-3; D remains unclear. This CDR3 contains 15 residues. Germline-derived CDR1 and CDR2 are LNHDA and SQIVND (reference sequence). Trimming shortened V by 8 bases and J by 0 bases, and 14 bases separated the two germline ends. CDR3 sequence reads: CASSKVGSSGNTIYF. The CDR3 nucleotides read TGTGCCAGTTCCAAGGTGGGGAGCTCTGGAAACACCATATATTTT.

This clone is a singleton in its sample. V usage is TRBV21-1 and J usage is TRBJ1-4. TRBV21-1 is a recognized pseudogene. The CDR3 consists of 15 residues. The DNA for the CDR3 is TGTGCCAGCAGTCTCCGACGGGAAACTAATGAAAAACTGTTTTTT. It is translated as CASSLRRETNEKLFF.

This CDR3 reads CASTPGRGSSYEQYF. For the CDR3, the DNA is TGTGCCAGCACCCCCGGGAGGGGAAGCTCCTACGAGCAGTACTTC. The rearrangement uses TRBV6-5 and TRBJ2-7, with 8 bases aligning to TRBD2. V trimming: 7 bases; J trimming: 0 bases; junction bases outside the gene matches: 8. In germline, CDR1 is MNHEY, CDR2 SVGAGI. The CDR3 covers 15 residues.

The chain employs TRBV9 and TRBJ1-1, with 8 bases identical to TRBD1. Germline assignment: CDR1 SGDLS and CDR2 YYNGEE. V was clipped by 1 base and J by 0 bases; unmatched bases: 8. CDR3 length: 17 amino acids. The DNA of the CDR3 is TGTGCCAGCAGCGTACTACGACAGGGGTACATGAACACTGAAGCTTTCTTT. This gives the protein CASSVLRQGYMNTEAFF.

The chain has TRBV11-1 and TRBJ2-3; D uncertain. Germline V gives CDR1 SGHAT, CDR2 FQDESV (reference sequence). Between the trimmed V and J ends, which lost 3 bases and 5 bases, there was a span of 9 bases. The CDR3 length is 13 residues. CDR3 nucleotides: TGTGCCAGCAGCTTTGGTGAGGTAGATACGCAGTATTTT. This sequence encodes CASSFGEVDTQYF.